This T cell receptor (beta chain) was sequenced in a study of beta chain features in type 1 diabetes. CDR3 length equals 12 residues. CDR1 MGHDK and CDR2 SYGVNS come from the germline V gene. Trimming took off 6 bases at V and 2 bases at J, with 5 bases between the two ends. Every isolated RNA sample was fully reverse transcribed, so sequencing captured expressed TCRB transcripts. Here immunoSEQ multiplex PCR was the method, and the copy in TCRdb shows in-frame clones only, minus some. The sample has over 700,000 clones, under 20% seen once. The TCR comes from a woman under 30 in good health. The chain combines TRBV25-1 with TRBJ2-1; D unresolved. Material for sequencing was naive CD4+ T cells from blood. The CDR3 DNA follows: TGTGCCAGCAGAAACACCTACAATGAGCAGTTCTTC. Residues: CASRNTYNEQFF.